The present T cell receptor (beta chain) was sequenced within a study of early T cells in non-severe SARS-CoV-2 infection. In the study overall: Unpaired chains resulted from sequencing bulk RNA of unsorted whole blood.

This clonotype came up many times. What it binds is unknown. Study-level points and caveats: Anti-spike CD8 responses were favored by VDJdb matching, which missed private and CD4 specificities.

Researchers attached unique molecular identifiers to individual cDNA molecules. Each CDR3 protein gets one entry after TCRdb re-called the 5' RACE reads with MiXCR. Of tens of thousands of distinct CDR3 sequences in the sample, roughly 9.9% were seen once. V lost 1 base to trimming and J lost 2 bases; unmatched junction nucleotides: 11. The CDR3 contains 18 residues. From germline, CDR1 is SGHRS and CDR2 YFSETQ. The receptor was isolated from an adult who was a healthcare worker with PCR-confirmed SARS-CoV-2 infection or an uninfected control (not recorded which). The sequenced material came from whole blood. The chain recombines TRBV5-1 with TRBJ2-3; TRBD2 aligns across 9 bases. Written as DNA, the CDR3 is TGCGCCAGCAGCTTGTTCGGACAGAGCGGGGGGACCACAGATACGCAGTATTTT. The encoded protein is CASSLFGQSGGTTDTQYF. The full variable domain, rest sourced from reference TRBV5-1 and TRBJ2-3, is KAGVTQTPRYLIKTRGQQVTLSCSPISGHRSVSWYQQTPGQGLQFLFEYFSETQRNKGNFPGRFSGRQFSNSRSEMNVSTLELGDSALYLCASSLFGQSGGTTDTQYFGPGTRLTVL.